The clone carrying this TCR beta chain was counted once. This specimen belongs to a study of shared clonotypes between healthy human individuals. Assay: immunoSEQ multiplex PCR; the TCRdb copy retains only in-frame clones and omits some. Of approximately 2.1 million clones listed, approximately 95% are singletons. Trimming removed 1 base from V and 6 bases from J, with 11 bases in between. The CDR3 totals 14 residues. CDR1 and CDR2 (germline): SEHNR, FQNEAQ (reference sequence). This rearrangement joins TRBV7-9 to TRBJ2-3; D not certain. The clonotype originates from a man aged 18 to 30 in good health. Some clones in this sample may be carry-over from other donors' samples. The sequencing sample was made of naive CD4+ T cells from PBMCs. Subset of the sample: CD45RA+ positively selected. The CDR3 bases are TGTGCCAGCAGCTTAGAAAGTTTCCTCGATACGCAGTATTTT. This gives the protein CASSLESFLDTQYF.